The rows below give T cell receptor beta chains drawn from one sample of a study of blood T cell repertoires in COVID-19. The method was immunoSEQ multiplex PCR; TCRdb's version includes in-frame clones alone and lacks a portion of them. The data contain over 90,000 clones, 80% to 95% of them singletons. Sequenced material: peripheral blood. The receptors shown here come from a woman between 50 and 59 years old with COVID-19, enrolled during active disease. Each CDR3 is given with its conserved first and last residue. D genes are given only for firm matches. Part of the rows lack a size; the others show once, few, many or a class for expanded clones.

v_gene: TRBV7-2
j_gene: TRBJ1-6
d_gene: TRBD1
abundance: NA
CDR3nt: TGTGCCAGCAGCCCTCGGACAGGAAATTCACCCCTCCACTTT
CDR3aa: CASSPRTGNSPLHF

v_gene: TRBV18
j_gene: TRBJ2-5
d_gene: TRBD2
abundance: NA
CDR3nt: TGTGCCAGCTCACCCCGTAGCGGGGAGACCCAGTACTTC
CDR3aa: CASSPRSGETQYF

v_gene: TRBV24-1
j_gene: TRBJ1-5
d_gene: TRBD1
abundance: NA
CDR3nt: TGTGCCACACAGGGGGCGAATCAGCCCCAGCATTTT
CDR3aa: CATQGANQPQHF

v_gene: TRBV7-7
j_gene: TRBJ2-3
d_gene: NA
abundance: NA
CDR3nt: TGTGCCAGCAGCGCAAGGCTAGATACAACAGATACGCAGTATTTT
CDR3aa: CASSARLDTTDTQYF

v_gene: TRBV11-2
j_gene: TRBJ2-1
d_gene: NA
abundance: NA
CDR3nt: TGTGCCAGCAGCTTAGGGGGGCCCTACAATGAGCAGTTCTTC
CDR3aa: CASSLGGPYNEQFF

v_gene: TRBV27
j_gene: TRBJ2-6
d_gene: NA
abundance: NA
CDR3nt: TGTGCCAGCAGTTCCTATTGGGGCGGGGCGGGGGCCAACGTCCTGACTTTC
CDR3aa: CASSSYWGGAGANVLTF

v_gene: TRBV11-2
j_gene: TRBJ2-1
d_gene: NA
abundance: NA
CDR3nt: TGTGCCAGCAGCTTAACCAACCTCGGGAGCAGTGAGCAGTTCTTC
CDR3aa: CASSLTNLGSSEQFF

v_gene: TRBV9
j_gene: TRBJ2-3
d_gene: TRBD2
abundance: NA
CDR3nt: TGTGCCAGCAGCGTAGGAGCGGGGGGGAGCACAGATACGCAGTATTTT
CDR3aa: CASSVGAGGSTDTQYF

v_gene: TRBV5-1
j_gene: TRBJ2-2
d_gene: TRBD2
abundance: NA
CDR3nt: TGCGCCAGCAGCTTCAGGGAGGGCAACACCGGGGAGCTGTTTTTT
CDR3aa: CASSFREGNTGELFF

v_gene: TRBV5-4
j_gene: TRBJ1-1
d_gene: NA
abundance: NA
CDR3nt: TGTGCCAGCAGCTTGCAACAGACAAACACTGAAGCTTTCTTT
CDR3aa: CASSLQQTNTEAFF

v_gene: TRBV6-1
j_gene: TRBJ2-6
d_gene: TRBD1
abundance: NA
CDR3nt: TGTGCCAGCAGTGAGAACAGGGGGACAGGGGCCAACGTCCTGACTTTC
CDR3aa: CASSENRGTGANVLTF

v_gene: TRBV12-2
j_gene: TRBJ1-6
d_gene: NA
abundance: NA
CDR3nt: TGTGCAAGTCGCTTAGCAGCCCATGGGGAGAATTCACCCCTCCACTTT
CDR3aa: CASRLAAHGENSPLHF

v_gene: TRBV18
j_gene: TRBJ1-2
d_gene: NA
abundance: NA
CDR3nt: TGTGCCAGCTCACCCGAGGGCCTTGGGGGCTACACCTTC
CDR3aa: CASSPEGLGGYTF

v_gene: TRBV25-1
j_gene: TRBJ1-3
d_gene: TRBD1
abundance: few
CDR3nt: TGTGCCAGCAGTGGGGGGACAGCTCTCTCTGGAAACACCATATATTTT
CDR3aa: CASSGGTALSGNTIYF

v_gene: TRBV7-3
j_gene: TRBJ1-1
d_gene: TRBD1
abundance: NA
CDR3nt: TGTGCCAGCAGCGAGGACAGGGACACTGAAGCTTTCTTT
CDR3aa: CASSEDRDTEAFF

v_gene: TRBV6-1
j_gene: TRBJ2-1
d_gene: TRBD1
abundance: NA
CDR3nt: TGTGCCAGCAGTGAGGAAGGGGACAGGGGCAATGAGCAGTTCTTC
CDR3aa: CASSEEGDRGNEQFF

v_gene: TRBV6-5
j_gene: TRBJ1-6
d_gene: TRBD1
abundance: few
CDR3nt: TGTGCCAGCAGGAGTTCGGGACAGGGAAATTCACCCCTCCACTTT
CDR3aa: CASRSSGQGNSPLHF

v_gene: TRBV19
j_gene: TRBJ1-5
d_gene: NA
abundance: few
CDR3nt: TGTGCCAGTACAGTTAGCAATCAGCCCCAGCATTTT
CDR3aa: CASTVSNQPQHF

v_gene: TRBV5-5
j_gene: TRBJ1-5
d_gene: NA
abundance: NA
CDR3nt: TGTGCCAGCAGCTGGAGGAATGATGCCCTCAATCAGCCCCAGCATTTT
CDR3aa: CASSWRNDALNQPQHF

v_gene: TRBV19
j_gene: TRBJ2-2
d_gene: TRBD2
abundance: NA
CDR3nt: TGTGCCAGTAGTATACGAGCTAGCGGCACCGGGGAGCTGTTTTTT
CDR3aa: CASSIRASGTGELFF

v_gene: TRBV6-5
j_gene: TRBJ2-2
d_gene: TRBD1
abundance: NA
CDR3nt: TGTGCCAGCAGTCGGGACAGCACGAACACCGGGGAGCTGTTTTTT
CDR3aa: CASSRDSTNTGELFF

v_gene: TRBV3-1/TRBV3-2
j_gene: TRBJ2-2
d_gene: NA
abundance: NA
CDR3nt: TGTGCCGGCAGCCAAAATCTACAGGGCGTCGGGGAGCTGTTTTTT
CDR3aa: CAGSQNLQGVGELFF

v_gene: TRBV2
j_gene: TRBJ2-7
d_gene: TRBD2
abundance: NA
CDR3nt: TGTGCCAGCACCGCCTCTAGCGGGGCCGGCTCCTACGAGCAGTACTTC
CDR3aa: CASTASSGAGSYEQYF

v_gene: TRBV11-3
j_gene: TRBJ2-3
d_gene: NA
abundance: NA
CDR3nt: TGTGCCAGCAGCTTAGTTAGTGGAGATACGCAGTATTTT
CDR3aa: CASSLVSGDTQYF

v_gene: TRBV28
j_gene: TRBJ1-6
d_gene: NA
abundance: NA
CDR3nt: TGTGCCAGCAGTTTTCAACAGAGCTCCTATAATTCACCCCTCCACTTT
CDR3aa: CASSFQQSSYNSPLHF

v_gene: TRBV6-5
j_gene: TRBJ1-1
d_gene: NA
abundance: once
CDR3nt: TGTGCCAGCAGTAGGGGATCGTTGGGAGCTTTCTTT
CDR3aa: CASSRGSLGAFF

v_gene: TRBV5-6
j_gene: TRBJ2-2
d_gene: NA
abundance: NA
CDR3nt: TGTGCCAGCAGCTTAGTTAGGAACACCGGGGAGCTGTTTTTT
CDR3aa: CASSLVRNTGELFF

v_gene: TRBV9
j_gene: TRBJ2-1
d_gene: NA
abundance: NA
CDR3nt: TGTGCCAGCAGCGTAAAGGTAGCGGACAATGAGCAGTTCTTC
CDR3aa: CASSVKVADNEQFF

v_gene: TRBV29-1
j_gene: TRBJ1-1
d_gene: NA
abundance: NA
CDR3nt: TGCAGCGTTGGGGGCAGGGGCCCGAACACTGAAGCTTTCTTT
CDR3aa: CSVGGRGPNTEAFF

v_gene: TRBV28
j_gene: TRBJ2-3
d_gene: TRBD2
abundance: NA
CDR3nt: TGTGCCAGCAGTTCCCGACTAGCGGTTAGCACAGATACGCAGTATTTT
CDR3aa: CASSSRLAVSTDTQYF

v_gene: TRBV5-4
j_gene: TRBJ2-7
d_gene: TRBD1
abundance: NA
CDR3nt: TGTGCCAGCACCTCGAAGACGCGGGGCAGGGGGCGCGAGCAGTACTTC
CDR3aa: CASTSKTRGRGREQYF

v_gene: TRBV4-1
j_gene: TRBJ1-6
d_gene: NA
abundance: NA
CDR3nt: TGCGCCAGCAGCCAAGAACAGCTCTATTCACCCCTCCACTTT
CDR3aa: CASSQEQLYSPLHF

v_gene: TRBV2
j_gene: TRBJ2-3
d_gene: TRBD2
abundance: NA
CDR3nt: TGTGCCAGCAGAGAGACTAGCCTCCCAGATACGCAGTATTTT
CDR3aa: CASRETSLPDTQYF

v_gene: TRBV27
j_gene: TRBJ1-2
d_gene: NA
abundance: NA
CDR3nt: TGTGCCAGCAGTTTACCGGGGTTTAGAGGCTACACCTTC
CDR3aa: CASSLPGFRGYTF

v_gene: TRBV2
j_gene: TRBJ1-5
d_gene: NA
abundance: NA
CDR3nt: TGTGCCAGCAGTGTGCCTCGGAGCCAGAGGGGCAATCAGCCCCAGCATTTT
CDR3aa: CASSVPRSQRGNQPQHF

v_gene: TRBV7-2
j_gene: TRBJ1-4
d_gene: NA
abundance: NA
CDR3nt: TGTGCCAGCAGCTTACCCTCGACAGGCGTCGCCTTTAATGAAAAACTGTTTTTT
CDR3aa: CASSLPSTGVAFNEKLFF

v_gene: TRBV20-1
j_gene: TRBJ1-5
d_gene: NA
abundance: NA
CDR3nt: TGCAGTGCTAGTTCATACTTACTATTGGCCGATCAGCCCCAGCATTTT
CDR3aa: CSASSYLLLADQPQHF

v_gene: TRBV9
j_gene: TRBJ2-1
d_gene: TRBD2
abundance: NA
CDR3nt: TGTGCCAGCAGCGGAACTAGCGGCGAGCAGTTCTTC
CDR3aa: CASSGTSGEQFF

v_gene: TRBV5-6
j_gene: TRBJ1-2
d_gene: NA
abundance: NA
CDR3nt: TGTGCCAGCAGCCCCAGTTTAAGACGAGGCTATGGCTACACCTTC
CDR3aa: CASSPSLRRGYGYTF

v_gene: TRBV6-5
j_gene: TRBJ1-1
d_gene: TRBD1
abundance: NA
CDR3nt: TGTGCCAGCGGGGGACAGCCCGGCCGAGCTTTCTTT
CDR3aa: CASGGQPGRAFF

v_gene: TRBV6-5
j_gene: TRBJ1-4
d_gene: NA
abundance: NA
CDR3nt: TGTGCCAGCAGATCCCCAAATGAAAAACTGTTTTTT
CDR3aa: CASRSPNEKLFF

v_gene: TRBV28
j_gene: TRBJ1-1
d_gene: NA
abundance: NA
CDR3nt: TGTGCCAGCAGTTCCCGCAGGAATGAAGCTTTCTTT
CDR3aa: CASSSRRNEAFF